This record looks at one TCR beta chain sequence and its context. Produced via immunoSEQ multiplex PCR; TCRdb's table is partial and in-frame only. The profile covers approximately 70,000 clones, with 80% to 90% appearing a single time and roughly 4.6% taken by the ten largest. The data derive from a study of blood T cell repertoires in COVID-19. Across the study: Samples came from the United States, Italy and Spain, spanning acute and convalescent COVID-19.

The CDR3 loop spans 11 amino acids. Germline CDR1 reads LNHDA; CDR2 reads SQIVND (reference sequence). Trimming took off 5 bases at V and 3 bases at J, with 5 bases between the two ends. The chain carries TRBV19 and TRBJ2-7; D is unclear. The source of this sequence is a human donor in a cohort sampled during active COVID-19. The sequenced sample consisted of peripheral blood. CDR3 in DNA: TGTGCCAGTAGTTCCCTCTACGAGCAGTACTTC. Protein product: CASSSLYEQYF.